Following are 8 T cell receptor beta chains from one sample sequenced in a study of blood T cell repertoires in COVID-19. The method was immunoSEQ multiplex PCR; TCRdb's version includes in-frame clones alone and lacks a portion of them. The repertoire holds around 100,000 clones, with 92% as singletons. Sequences were obtained from peripheral blood. The receptors here all came from a man between 50 and 59 years old with active COVID-19.

This chain links TRBV28 with TRBJ2-5; no clear D gene. There are 10 residues in the CDR3. Between the trimmed V and J ends, which lost 8 bases and 5 bases, there was a span of 6 bases. Germline V CDR1 and CDR2: MDHEN, SYDVKM. The CDR3 reads CASQAETQYF. The CDR3, as DNA: TGTGCCAGCCAGGCGGAGACCCAGTACTTC.

The chain combines TRBV10-2 with TRBJ2-7; tentatively, D is TRBD2 (5 bases). Trimming removed 4 bases from V and 7 bases from J, with 14 bases in between. Germline assignment: CDR1 WSHSY and CDR2 SAAADI. CDR3 length: 13 residues. This chain's CDR3 is CASSASGPHEQYF. DNA for the CDR3: TGCGCCAGCAGTGCCAGCGGTCCCCATGAGCAGTACTTC.

In its sample, this clone was seen once. The genes are TRBV29-1 and TRBJ2-2; 9 bases are shared with TRBD2. Germline loops: CDR1 SQVTM, CDR2 ANQGSEA. The V segment lost 4 bases and the J segment 6 bases; nucleotides outside the gene matches: 3. The CDR3 extends over 13 amino acids. The CDR3 DNA sequence: TGCAGCGTTGTGGCGGGAGGGCCCGGGGAGCTGTTTTTT. Amino acid sequence: CSVVAGGPGELFF.

The gene calls are TRBV5-8 and TRBJ2-1; 11 bases line up with TRBD1. CDR1 is SGHTS and CDR2 is YDEGEE in the germline V gene. The trim removed 6 bases at V and 8 bases at J, leaving 7 bases unmatched. CDR3 length: 14 residues. CDR3 nucleotide sequence: TGTGCCAGCAACCGGGGACAGGGGGGTCATGAGCAGTTCTTC. Amino acid sequence: CASNRGQGGHEQFF.

The gene calls are TRBV5-1 and TRBJ2-5, with 10 bases fitting TRBD2. J lost 0 bases, V lost 1 base, and 3 bases had no gene match. Germline-derived CDR1 and CDR2 are SGHRS and YFSETQ. There are 16 residues in the CDR3. CDR3 sequence (DNA): TGCGCCAGCAGCTTGACAGCGGGAGGGGACCAAGAGACCCAGTACTTC. This codes for CASSLTAGGDQETQYF.

The chain has TRBV28 and TRBJ2-1, with 14 bases lining up with TRBD2. Germline V gene sequence: CDR1 MDHEN, CDR2 SYDVKM. V trimming: 2 bases; J trimming: 8 bases; junction bases outside the gene matches: 11. The CDR3 runs to 18 residues. CDR3 DNA sequence: TGTGCCAGCAGTTTACTAGGACTAGCGGGAGGTTCAGAGGATGAGCAGTTCTTC. This translates into CASSLLGLAGGSEDEQFF.

The chain recombines TRBV3-1 (or the pseudogene TRBV3-2) with TRBJ2-4; D not certain. V gave up 0 bases and J gave up 0 bases, with 6 bases separating them. This CDR3 contains 15 residues. Germline V gene data show CDR1 as LGHDT and CDR2 as YNNKEL (reference sequence). The CDR3 is CASSQEILAKNIQYF. CDR3 in DNA: TGTGCCAGCAGCCAAGAGATACTAGCCAAAAACATTCAGTACTTC.

The chain combines TRBV28 with TRBJ2-7; weak D call: TRBD1 (6 bases). This CDR3 spans 13 amino acids. Per germline, CDR1 MDHEN and CDR2 SYDVKM. Trimming cost V 5 bases and J 6 bases, with 14 bases left between them. In nucleotides, the CDR3 is TGTGCCAGCAGTACACAGGGAGCCGGCGAGCAGTACTTC. Translating it yields CASSTQGAGEQYF.